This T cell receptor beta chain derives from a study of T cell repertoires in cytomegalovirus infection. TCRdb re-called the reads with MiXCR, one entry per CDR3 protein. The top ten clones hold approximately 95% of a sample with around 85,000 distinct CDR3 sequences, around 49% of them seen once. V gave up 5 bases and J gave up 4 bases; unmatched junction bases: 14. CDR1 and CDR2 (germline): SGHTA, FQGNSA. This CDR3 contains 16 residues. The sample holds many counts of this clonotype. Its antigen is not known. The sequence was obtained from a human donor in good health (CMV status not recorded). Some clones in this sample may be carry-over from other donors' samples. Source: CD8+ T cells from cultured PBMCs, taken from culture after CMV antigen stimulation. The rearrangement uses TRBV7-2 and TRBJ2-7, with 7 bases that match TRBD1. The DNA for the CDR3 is TGTGCCAGCAGCACCCCACCGGGACAGAGGAGGTACGAGCAGTACTTC. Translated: CASSTPPGQRRYEQYF.